This entry lists 8 T cell receptor beta chains sequenced from one sample in a study of T cell responses to AZD1222 COVID-19 vaccine. Assay used: immunoSEQ multiplex PCR; TCRdb lists only in-frame clones, some missing. The table includes under 150,000 clones, over 90% detected once. Here the sequenced sample was peripheral blood, taken on day 0 of AZD1222 vaccination. These receptors were taken from an adult in good health.

The V gene is TRBV5-1, the J gene TRBJ2-2; D remains unclear. The CDR3 runs to 12 residues. V was cut by 2 bases and J by 7 bases, with 6 bases left in between. Germline V CDR1 and CDR2: SGHRS, YFSETQ. DNA of the CDR3: TGCGCCAGCAGCTTTATGGGCGGGGAGCTGTTTTTT. This sequence encodes CASSFMGGELFF. Full variable domain (missing parts from reference TRBV5-1 and TRBJ2-2): KAGVTQTPRYLIKTRGQQVTLSCSPISGHRSVSWYQQTPGQGLQFLFEYFSETQRNKGNFPGRFSGRQFSNSRSEMNVSTLELGDSALYLCASSFMGGELFFGEGSRLTVL.

The V gene is TRBV7-2, the J gene TRBJ1-2; D is unclear. The CDR3 length is 13 residues. The V end lost 0 bases, the J end lost 8 bases, and 10 bases lay between the germline ends. Germline V gene data show CDR1 as SGHTA and CDR2 as FQGNSA. CDR3 residues: CASSLAYDRGYTF. The CDR3 nucleotides are TGTGCCAGCAGCTTAGCGTATGACCGCGGCTACACCTTC.

The V and J genes are TRBV6-5 and TRBJ1-2; D ambiguous. The CDR3 loop spans 14 amino acids. Germline lookup yields CDR1 MNHEY and CDR2 SVGAGI. V gave up 3 bases and J gave up 4 bases, with 12 bases separating them. The CDR3 loop reads CASSYSSLGYGYTF. As DNA, the CDR3 is TGTGCCAGCAGTTATTCTTCTTTGGGCTATGGCTACACCTTC.

This clone appeared once. This sequence joins TRBV21-1 and TRBJ2-1; the table's D call, TRBD2, was not checked against the DNA. TRBV21-1 is classified as a pseudogene. This CDR3 is 17 amino acids long. CDR3 loop: CASSPSKCAGIYNEQFF. The CDR3 nucleotides read TGTGCCAGCAGCCCCAGCAAGTGTGCGGGGATTTACAATGAGCAGTTCTTC.

CDR3 DNA: TGTGCCAGCAGCATAAGACAGGGGGCAATTCGCTGGAGGACCTACGAGCAGTACTTC. The encoded protein is CASSIRQGAIRWRTYEQYF. The V call is TRBV7-2, the J call TRBJ2-7; TRBD1 aligns across 10 bases. The CDR3 runs 19 residues. Germline V gene data show CDR1 as SGHTA and CDR2 as FQGNSA. Trimming at V came to 5 bases and at J to 2 bases, leaving 18 bases not matched to a gene.

The chain's CDR3 is CAIGEDFGNQPQHF. The DNA for the CDR3 is TGTGCCATCGGCGAGGACTTTGGCAATCAGCCCCAGCATTTT. The chain has TRBV10-3 and TRBJ1-5; no clear D gene. The CDR3 runs to 14 residues. Trimming took 8 bases from V and 2 from J, leaving 13 bases between them. Germline V CDR1 and CDR2: ENHRY, SYGVKD.

V and J are TRBV24-1 and TRBJ1-4; 10 nucleotides align to TRBD1. The CDR3 length is 16 residues. Germline CDR1 and CDR2: KGHDR and SFDVKD. V lost 4 bases and J lost 8; bases outside the gene matches: 9. The CDR3 spells CATSEAGTGAREKLFF. The CDR3 coding sequence is TGTGCCACCAGTGAGGCCGGGACAGGGGCCAGGGAAAAACTGTTTTTT.

This chain joins TRBV18 and TRBJ1-2; no firm D call. CDR3 length: 15 amino acids. V lost 2 bases and J lost 4, with 14 bases in between. Germline values: CDR1 KGHSH, CDR2 LQKENI. In nucleotides, the CDR3 is TGTGCCAGCTCACCAACTGGGAAATACGGCTATGGCTACACCTTC. It yields the protein CASSPTGKYGYGYTF.